The rows below give T cell receptor beta chains drawn from one sample of a study of shared clonotypes between healthy human individuals. The data were produced by immunoSEQ multiplex PCR, yet TCRdb's version contains in-frame clones alone and is incomplete. The table lists approximately 2,000,000 clones, just over 90% of them singletons. The specimen sequenced was naive CD8+ T cells from PBMCs. The receptors were sampled from a man younger than 35 in good health. Some clones in this sample may be carry-over from other donors' samples. CDR3s include the opening cysteine and the closing phenylalanine or tryptophan.

j_gene | v_gene | CDR3aa
TRBJ2-7 | TRBV28 | CASSLYGEVYEQYF
TRBJ2-7 | TRBV30 | CAWRSGSSYEQYF
TRBJ2-3 | TRBV11-3 | CASSLSGTADTQYF
TRBJ2-7 | TRBV7-2 | CASSLALEGPYEQYF
TRBJ1-1 | TRBV23-1 | CASSQGQRGTEAFF
TRBJ1-1 | TRBV7-9 | CASSFGLAAFF
TRBJ2-7 | TRBV27 | CASRPRQGGYEQYF
TRBJ2-1 | TRBV7-9 | CASSLVVYEQFF
TRBJ1-5 | TRBV15 | CATSRGQRSNQPQHF
TRBJ2-7 | TRBV19 | CASSIRQDSVFDEQYF
TRBJ1-1 | TRBV25-1 | CASSVLTEAFF
TRBJ2-7 | TRBV28 | CASRSTRTDSYEQYF
TRBJ1-1 | TRBV6-5 | CASSYGGPGDTEAFF
TRBJ2-7 | TRBV9 | CASSARNYEQYF
TRBJ2-1 | TRBV19 | CASSVSGVPTIYNEQFF
TRBJ2-1 | TRBV27 | CASSFGQKVGDEQFF
TRBJ1-2 | TRBV28 | CASSPDRGRLYGYTF
TRBJ1-5 | TRBV5-6 | CASSTGQGQPQHF
TRBJ2-7 | TRBV29-1 | CSVRLDISYEQYF
TRBJ1-3 | TRBV5-8 | CASSPGWDRAVFGSGNTIYF
TRBJ1-1 | TRBV28 | CASRGRPNTEAFF
TRBJ1-5 | TRBV27 | CASRFGGLNQPQHF
TRBJ2-7 | TRBV6-1 | CASSEELAGAYEQYF
TRBJ2-7 | TRBV13 | CASNRDADGEQYF
TRBJ2-2 | TRBV19 | CASSPANTGELFF
TRBJ1-2 | TRBV4-3 | CASSQVEGDYGYTF
TRBJ2-1 | TRBV7-8 | CASSPYAGGPIDEQFF
TRBJ2-7 | TRBV4-3 | CASSQYPGQGYEQYF
TRBJ2-5 | TRBV7-9 | CASIEGAGAGTQYF
TRBJ2-7 | TRBV11-2 | CASSSRQLGYEQYF
TRBJ2-7 | TRBV9 | CASSVDVSYEQYF
TRBJ2-1 | TRBV10-2 | CASSGVSGSFYEQFF
TRBJ1-2 | TRBV6-5 | CASSYSLTHRNYGYTF
TRBJ2-3 | TRBV15 | CATSSIATGADTQYF
TRBJ2-1 | TRBV7-6 | CASSLSSLSGRAGNEQFF
TRBJ1-1 | TRBV28 | CASSLTRTGAEAFF
TRBJ2-4 | TRBV2 | CASSDWTEIAKNIQYF
TRBJ1-5 | TRBV7-2 | CASSSGARGDNQPQHF
TRBJ2-5 | TRBV7-9 | CASSLALAGDGYETQYF
TRBJ1-4 | TRBV7-8 | CASSSPGPTNEKLFF
TRBJ2-7 | TRBV7-6 | CASSSIGFPGGGYEQYF